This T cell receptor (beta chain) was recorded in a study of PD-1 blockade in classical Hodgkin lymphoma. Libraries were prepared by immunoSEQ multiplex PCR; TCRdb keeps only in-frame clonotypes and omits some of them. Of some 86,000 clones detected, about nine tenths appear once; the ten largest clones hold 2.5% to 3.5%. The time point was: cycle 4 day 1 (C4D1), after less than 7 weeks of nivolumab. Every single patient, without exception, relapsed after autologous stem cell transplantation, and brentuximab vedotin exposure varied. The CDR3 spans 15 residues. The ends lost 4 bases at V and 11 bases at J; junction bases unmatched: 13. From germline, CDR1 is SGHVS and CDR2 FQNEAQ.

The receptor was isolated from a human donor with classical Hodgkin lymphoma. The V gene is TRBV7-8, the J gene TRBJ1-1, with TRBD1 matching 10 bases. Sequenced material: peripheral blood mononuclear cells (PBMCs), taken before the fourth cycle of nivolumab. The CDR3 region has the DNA TGTGCCAGCAGCTCGCGCTTGTGGACAGGGGGTTTGGCTTTCTTT. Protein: CASSSRLWTGGLAFF. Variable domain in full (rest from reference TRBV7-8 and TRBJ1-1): GAGVSQSPRYKVAKRGQDVALRCDPISGHVSLFWYQQALGQGPEFLTYFQNEAQLDKSGLPSDRFFAERPEGSVSTLKIQRTQQEDSAVYLCASSSRLWTGGLAFFGQGTRLTVV.